Sequencing of this T cell receptor (beta chain) was carried out in a study of T cell changes during pregnancy in multiple sclerosis. The method was immunoSEQ multiplex PCR; TCRdb's version includes in-frame clones alone and lacks a portion of them. The repertoire holds roughly 100,000 clones, with approximately 90% as singletons. Germline loops: CDR1 WNHNN, CDR2 SYGVQD (reference sequence). There are 16 residues in the CDR3. The V and J ends lost 1 base and 3 bases respectively, with 13 bases between them. The chain is built from TRBV10-1 and TRBJ2-1, with D possibly being TRBD1 (6 bases). Sample: peripheral blood, taken in the second trimester of pregnancy. The receptor was isolated from a female donor in good health, enrolled as a control in a pregnancy study. This chain's CDR3 is CASSEFSRGHYNEQFF. CDR3 in DNA: TGCGCCAGCAGTGAGTTCTCCAGGGGCCACTACAATGAGCAGTTCTTC.